Described below is a single T cell receptor (beta chain) sequence and its context. The antigen remains unidentified. In the PCR, 60 Vbeta and 13 Jbeta primers were used. The data were produced by immunoSEQ multiplex PCR, yet TCRdb's version contains in-frame clones alone and is incomplete. The sample's table shows 130,000 to 150,000 clones. This sample is part of a study of cytomegalovirus exposure and HLA in healthy donors. Study-level findings and limits: In a later analysis, the majority of CMV-associated beta chains seemingly showed HLA restriction.

V shed 8 bases and J 1 base; nucleotides not matched to a gene: 3. The CDR3 extends over 13 amino acids. Germline V gene lookup returns CDR1 SNHLY and CDR2 FYNNEI. The chain couples TRBV2 to TRBJ1-1; TRBD1 matches 8 bases. The clonotype originates from a male donor in good health and CMV-seronegative. What was sequenced was PBMCs. The CDR3 DNA is TGTGCCAGCCAGGGACAGGCGAACACTGAAGCTTTCTTT. The encoded protein is CASQGQANTEAFF.